This T cell receptor (beta chain) was obtained from a study of T cell repertoires in cytomegalovirus infection. Study-wide context: Selection of CMV epitopes for the study included recently identified HLA-C-restricted and well-studied HLA-B-restricted ones. It can be stated that public TCR beta signatures indicated CMV infection as well as a matching HLA type.

A note on this clonotype: No antigen is known for it.

TCRdb reprocessed the reads with MiXCR, giving one entry per CDR3 protein. There are some 940,000 distinct CDR3 sequences in the sample; under 40% occur only once, and 13% lies in the top ten. Study-wide results and caveats: Ex vivo responses were dominated by HLA-C-restricted CMV-specific TCR beta clonotypes.

The receptor was derived from a human donor in good health (CMV status not recorded). Some clones in this sample may be carry-over from other donors' samples. The input for sequencing was cultured CD8+ T cells from PBMCs, taken from culture after CMV antigen stimulation.

The CDR3: CASSYSSRVGDEQYF. CDR3 DNA sequence: TGTGCCAGCAGTTACTCGTCTAGGGTAGGAGACGAGCAGTACTTC. The chain links TRBV6-6 to TRBJ2-7; D call uncertain. The V end was cut by 0 bases, the J end by 5 bases, with 14 bases between. CDR3 length: 15 amino acids. Germline V gene lookup returns CDR1 MNHNY and CDR2 SVGAGI (reference sequence).